The TCR beta chain under discussion was sequenced for a study of blood T cell repertoires in COVID-19. Study details: From the United States, Italy and Spain came samples of acute and convalescent COVID-19. From T cells, B-cell-depleted T cells, or PBMCs came the material, which was cDNA or gDNA.

V was pared by 7 bases and J by 3 bases, with 8 bases of the junction left unmatched. Germline values: CDR1 SNHLY, CDR2 FYNNEI. The CDR3 loop spans 14 amino acids. In the authors' methods: Estimates of nucleated cell counts were drawn from the amplification of reference gene primers. The method was immunoSEQ multiplex PCR; TCRdb's version includes in-frame clones alone and lacks a portion of them. That table is the source of V, J and clone size, and D and trimming were worked out from the DNA. Seen here are around 200,000 clones, around 90% observed once, and the top ten hold roughly 6.7%. The chain is built from TRBV2 and TRBJ2-7, with 8 bases aligning to TRBD1. Material: peripheral blood. The sequence was obtained from a man aged 40-49 years with acute or convalescent COVID-19. CDR3 protein: CASTDQGAGYEQYF. CDR3 DNA sequence: TGTGCCAGCACCGATCAGGGGGCAGGCTACGAGCAGTACTTC.